This entry describes one T cell receptor beta chain. Its antigen remains unidentified. Base-call qualities are not available, and no considerably larger clone is one nucleotide away. Donors were healthy HIV-negative adults with no recently reported acute infections or vaccinations. Every donor was a Caucasian adult residing in Nashville, Tennessee, USA. For unsorted samples, 90 million or so PBMCs were counted and genomic DNA was extracted with the QIAamp DNA Blood Mini kit. Blood was collected by leukapheresis, and PBMCs were isolated by Ficoll-Histopaque density gradient centrifugation and then cryopreserved in liquid nitrogen vapor phase. These data come from a study of shared clonotypes between healthy human individuals (dated by TCRdb to 2018 to 2021). For context, the study as a whole: A couple of women and a few men aged 18 to 49 years were included in the cohort. To estimate repertoire size and how much clonotype sharing occurs between individuals, the study deeply sequenced the blood TCR repertoires of five healthy adults. Libraries were prepared and TCR repertoires were sequenced by different laboratories using diverse techniques, in order to increase sequencing depth and limit assay-specific biases. Leukapheresis yielded between about 0.9 and 9 billion PBMCs per donor. General findings and caveats noted by the study authors: Sampling was restricted to blood, and TCR repertoires in tissues likely differ from the TCR repertoires found in blood. Based on pairwise subsampling, the degree of clonotype sharing among donors was expected to be affected by sequencing depth. The genetic and exposure-history diversity represented was limited by the small number of donors.

Using the deep immunoSEQ assay, multiplex PCR amplified TCR CDR3 regions from genomic DNA. Extracted genomic DNA from each cell subset was distributed evenly across all wells of several immunoSEQ 96-well plates, and each plate was treated as a replicate. For unsorted PBMC, each replicate PCR was loaded with roughly 0.3 ug genomic DNA, equivalent to roughly 31,000 T cell genomes. Ten immunoSEQ deep assay plates were used to sequence unsorted PBMC genomic DNA. Purified libraries were measured with a Qubit 3.0 fluorometer, size-checked on a Bioanalyzer 2100, and measured again with the KAPA Library Quantification kit. Every immunoSEQ 96-well plate was sequenced on a separate single-read 150-cycle Illumina NextSeq 550 flow cell. The original methods were these. Because the immunoSEQ output held only junctional sequences and lacked quality scores, the filtering could not match the filtering applied to full-length reads. To assign V/J genes and CDR3, sequences were annotated using PyIR, a Python wrapper for IgBLAST v1.9, with IMGT germline references. Any read was removed if the V/J assignment was weak (E-value above 1e-6), the CDR3 was missing, or the read contained stop codons, out-of-frame junctions, or ambiguous translated residues. V3J clonotypes were defined by identical inferred V gene, J gene, and CDR3 amino acid sequence. Percentage overlap between repertoires was calculated by dividing the number of shared unique clonotypes by the size of the smaller repertoire. Repertoire richness was assessed with RTK rarefaction, the Chao1 estimator, and Recon v2.1 estimates of unobserved clonotypes. TCRdb holds this immuneACCESS table with in-frame rearrangements only. Some clones are missing; in checked studies, unresolved V genes explain under half, and the rest has no known cause. V and J calls plus clone size are reproduced from that table; the DNA served to infer D and trimming. This sample has about 480,000 clones in its table, and over 60% of those were observed once. The top ten hold approximately 12% of the sample.

The sample comprised PBMCs. This clonotype was obtained from a middle-aged woman in good health. Some clones in this sample may be carry-over from other donors' samples.

This receptor has the CDR3 CASSFAGVGNEQFF. The DNA sequence is given as TGTGCCAGCAGCTTCGCGGGAGTAGGTAATGAGCAGTTCTTC. Recombination joined TRBV7-3 with TRBJ2-1; TRBD2 matches 7 bases in the middle. From cysteine to phenylalanine, the CDR3 is 14 amino acids long. CDR3 DNA only is kept here, 42 bases in frame from base 1. The CDR1 and CDR2 encoded by the germline V gene are SGHTA and FQGTGA. Trimming leaves V shorter by 3 bases and J shorter by 7 bases, with the junction holding 6 bases beyond the gene matches.